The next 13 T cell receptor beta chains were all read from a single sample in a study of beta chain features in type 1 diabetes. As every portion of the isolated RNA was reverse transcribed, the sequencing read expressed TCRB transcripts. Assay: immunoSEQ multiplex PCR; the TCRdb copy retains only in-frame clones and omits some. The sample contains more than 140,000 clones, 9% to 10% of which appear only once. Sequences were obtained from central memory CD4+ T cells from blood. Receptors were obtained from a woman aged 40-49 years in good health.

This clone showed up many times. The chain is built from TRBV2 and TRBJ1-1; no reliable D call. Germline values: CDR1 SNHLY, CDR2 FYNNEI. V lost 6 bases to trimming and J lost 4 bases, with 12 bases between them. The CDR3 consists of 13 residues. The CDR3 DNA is TGTGCCAGCAGACGGGGAGAGGGCACTGAAGCTTTCTTT. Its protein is CASRRGEGTEAFF.

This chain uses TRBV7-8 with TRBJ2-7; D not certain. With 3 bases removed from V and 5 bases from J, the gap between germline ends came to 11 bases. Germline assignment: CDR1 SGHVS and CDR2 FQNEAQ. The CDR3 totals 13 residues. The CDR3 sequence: CASSFGRSDEQYF. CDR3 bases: TGTGCCAGCAGCTTCGGTAGGAGCGACGAGCAGTACTTC. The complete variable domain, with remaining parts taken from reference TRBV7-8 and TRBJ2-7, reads GAGVSQSPRYKVAKRGQDVALRCDPISGHVSLFWYQQALGQGPEFLTYFQNEAQLDKSGLPSDRFFAERPEGSVSTLKIQRTQQEDSAVYLCASSFGRSDEQYFGPGTRLTVT.

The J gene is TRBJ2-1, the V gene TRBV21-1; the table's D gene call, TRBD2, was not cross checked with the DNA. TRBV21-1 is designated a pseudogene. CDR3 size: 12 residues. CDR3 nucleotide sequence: TGTGCCAGCCTCCCCCCTAACAATGAGCAGTTCTTC. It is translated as CASLPPNNEQFF.

CDR3 sequence reads: CASSSPGWDSNQPQHF. For the CDR3, the DNA is TGTGCCAGCAGCTCACCGGGGTGGGATAGCAATCAGCCCCAGCATTTT. J is TRBJ1-5 and V is TRBV7-2; D call uncertain. Germline V gene data show CDR1 as SGHTA and CDR2 as FQGNSA. With 4 bases removed from V and 0 bases from J, the gap between germline ends came to 13 bases. The CDR3 is 16 amino acids.

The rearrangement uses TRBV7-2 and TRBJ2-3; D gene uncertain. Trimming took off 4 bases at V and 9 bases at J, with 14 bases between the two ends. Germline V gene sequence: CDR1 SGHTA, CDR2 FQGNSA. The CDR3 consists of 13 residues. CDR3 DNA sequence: TGTGCCAGCAGCTCACCCCTACCAGGCACGCAGTATTTT. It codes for CASSSPLPGTQYF.

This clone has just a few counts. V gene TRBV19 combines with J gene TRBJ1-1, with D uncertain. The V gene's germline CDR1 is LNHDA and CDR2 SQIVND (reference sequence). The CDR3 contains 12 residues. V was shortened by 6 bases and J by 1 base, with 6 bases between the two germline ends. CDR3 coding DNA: TGTGCCAGTAGCCTAGGGAACACTGAAGCTTTCTTT. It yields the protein CASSLGNTEAFF.

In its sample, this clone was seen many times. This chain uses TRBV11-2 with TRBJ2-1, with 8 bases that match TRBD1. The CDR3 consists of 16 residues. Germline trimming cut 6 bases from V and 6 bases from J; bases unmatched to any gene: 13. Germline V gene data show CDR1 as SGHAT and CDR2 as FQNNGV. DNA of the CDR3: TGTGCCAGCAGTCTTAGGGACAGGAGTGGATCCAATGAGCAGTTCTTC. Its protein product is CASSLRDRSGSNEQFF.

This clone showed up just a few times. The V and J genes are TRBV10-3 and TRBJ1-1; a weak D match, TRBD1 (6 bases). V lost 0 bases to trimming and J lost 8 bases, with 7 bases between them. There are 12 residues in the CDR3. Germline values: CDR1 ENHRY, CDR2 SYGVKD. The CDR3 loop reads CAISESTGEAFF. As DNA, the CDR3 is TGTGCCATCAGTGAGTCGACAGGAGAAGCTTTCTTT.

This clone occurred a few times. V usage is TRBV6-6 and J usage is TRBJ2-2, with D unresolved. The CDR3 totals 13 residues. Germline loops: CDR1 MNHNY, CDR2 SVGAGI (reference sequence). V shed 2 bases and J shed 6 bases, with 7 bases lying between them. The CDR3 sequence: CASSYTSAGELFF. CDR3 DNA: TGTGCCAGCAGTTACACTTCGGCCGGGGAGCTGTTTTTT.

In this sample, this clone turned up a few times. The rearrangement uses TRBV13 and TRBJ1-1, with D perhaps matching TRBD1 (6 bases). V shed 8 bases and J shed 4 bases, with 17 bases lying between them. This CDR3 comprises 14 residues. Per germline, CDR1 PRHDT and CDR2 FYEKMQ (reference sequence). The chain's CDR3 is CASAVTGSPTEAFF. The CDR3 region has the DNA TGTGCCAGCGCCGTTACAGGGAGCCCCACTGAAGCTTTCTTT. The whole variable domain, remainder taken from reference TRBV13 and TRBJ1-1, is AAGVIQSPRHLIKEKRETATLKCYPIPRHDTVYWYQQGPGQDPQFLISFYEKMQSDKGSIPDRFSAQQFSDYHSELNMSSLELGDSALYFCASAVTGSPTEAFFGQGTRLTVV.

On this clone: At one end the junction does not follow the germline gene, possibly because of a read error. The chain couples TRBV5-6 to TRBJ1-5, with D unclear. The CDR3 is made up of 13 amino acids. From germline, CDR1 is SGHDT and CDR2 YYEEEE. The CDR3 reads CASSTRSDQPQHF. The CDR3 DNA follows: TGTGCCAGCAGCACGCGTAGCGATCAGCCCCAGCATTTT.

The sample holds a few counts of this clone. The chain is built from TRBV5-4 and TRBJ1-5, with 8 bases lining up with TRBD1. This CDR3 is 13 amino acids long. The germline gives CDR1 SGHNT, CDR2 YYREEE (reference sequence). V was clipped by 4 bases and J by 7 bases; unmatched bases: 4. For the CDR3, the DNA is TGTGCCAGCAGCGCGACAGGGGAGCAGCCCCAGCATTTT. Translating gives CASSATGEQPQHF. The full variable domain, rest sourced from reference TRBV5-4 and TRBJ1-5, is ETGVTQSPTHLIKTRGQQVTLRCSSQSGHNTVSWYQQALGQGPQFIFQYYREEENGRGNFPPRFSGLQFPNYSSELNVNALELDDSALYLCASSATGEQPQHFGDGTRLSIL.

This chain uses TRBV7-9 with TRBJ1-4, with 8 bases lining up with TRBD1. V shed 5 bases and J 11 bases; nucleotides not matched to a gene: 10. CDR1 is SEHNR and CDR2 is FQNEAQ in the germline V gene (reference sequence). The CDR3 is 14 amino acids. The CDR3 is CASSGDRIAWKLFF. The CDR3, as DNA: TGTGCCAGCAGCGGGGACAGGATCGCGTGGAAACTGTTTTTT. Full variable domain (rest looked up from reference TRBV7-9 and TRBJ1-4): DTGVSQNPRHKITKRGQNVTFRCDPISEHNRLYWYRQTLGQGPEFLTYFQNEAQLEKSRLLSDRFSAERPKGSFSTLEIQRTEQGDSAMYLCASSGDRIAWKLFFGSGTQLSVL.